This is a list of T cell receptor beta chains from one sample in a study of follicular helper T cells after annual influenza vaccination. Using immunoSEQ multiplex PCR, the repertoire was profiled, and TCRdb retains in-frame clones only, with some absent. The sample gives around 10,000 clones, about 84% of which show up once; less than 4.5% is in the top ten. This sample comprised CXCR5+ CD38- circulating T follicular helper cells from blood, obtained on the day of influenza vaccination. Receptors originate from an adult who received the influenza vaccine. Both conserved end residues are part of each CDR3. D genes are given only for firm matches. Some rows mark clone size as missing; the rest say once, few, many or name a class of expanded clone.

>-|TRBV5-1|TRBD2|TRBJ2-5
TGCGCCAGCAGCGCGGGACTAGCGGTAGAGACCCAGTACTTC
CASSAGLAVETQYF
>-|TRBV28|-|TRBJ1-4
TGTGCCAGCAGGGAAAATGAAAAACTGTTTTTT
CASRENEKLFF
>-|TRBV6-1|-|TRBJ2-1
TGTGCCAGCAGCCAAGCCAATGAGCAGTTCTTC
CASSQANEQFF
>-|TRBV20-1|-|TRBJ2-5
TGCAGTGCTTGGGTAGGAGAGACCCAGTACTTC
CSAWVGETQYF
>-|TRBV5-6|-|TRBJ2-1
TGTGCCAGCAGCTGGGCCTCTTGGGGGAATTCCTACAATGAGCAGTTCTTC
CASSWASWGNSYNEQFF
>few|TRBV7-9|TRBD1|TRBJ1-2
TGTGCCAGCAGCCCAGGGGGTGACAGGGGGCCTGGCTACACCTTC
CASSPGGDRGPGYTF
>-|TRBV29-1|TRBD1|TRBJ1-4
TGCAGCGTCGGTCCAGGGGGTGGTGAAAAACTGTTTTTT
CSVGPGGGEKLFF
>-|TRBV19|-|TRBJ2-7
TGTGCCAGTAGTATAGGAACGGGAGCAATCTACGAGCAGTACTTC
CASSIGTGAIYEQYF
>few|TRBV7-2|-|TRBJ1-1
TGTGCCAGCAGCTTTGACAGGCAGAACACTGAAGCTTTCTTT
CASSFDRQNTEAFF
>-|TRBV18|-|TRBJ2-3
TGTGCCAGCTCACCCCCGGTAGGGACAGATACGCAGTATTTT
CASSPPVGTDTQYF